Listed here are 14 T cell receptor beta chains from one sample, sequenced in a study of spatial heterogeneity in lung cancer. What these receptors recognize is not known. This sample's time point: sample taken at primary tumor resection. Findings and caveats of the study: The study found that expanded intratumoral alpha and beta TCR counts tracked tumor mutation counts.

A single record per CDR3 protein comes from TCRdb applying MiXCR to the 5' RACE reads. The data contain about 2,800 distinct CDR3 sequences, 11% of them seen just once; the ten biggest clones take up roughly 12%. The specimen was lung tumor tissue, collected at surgery. These receptors were collected from a male donor with early-stage non-small cell lung cancer.

By share of the sample, this clonotype is medium-sized. The size of this beta chain means little, since it is a stray read in a library made for alpha chains. The chain employs TRBV28 and TRBJ1-5; D ambiguous. With 3 bases removed from V and 0 bases from J, the gap between germline ends came to 18 bases. The germline V gene has CDR1 MDHEN and CDR2 SYDVKM. The CDR3 spans 18 residues. CDR3 DNA sequence: TGTGCCAGCAGTTTGGGTGGAGGGTTCGGATATAGCAATCAGCCCCAGCATTTT. Protein product: CASSLGGGFGYSNQPQHF.

This clonotype is classed as medium-sized. The library was prepared for alpha chains; this beta chain is a stray read, so its frequency means little. This chain links TRBV4-2 with TRBJ2-7; D call uncertain. V lost 1 base to trimming and J lost 3 bases, with 10 bases between them. Germline CDR1 LGHNA, CDR2 YNFKEQ. The CDR3 totals 14 residues. The CDR3 loop reads CASSQGAKGYEQYF. The CDR3, as DNA: TGTGCCAGCAGCCAAGGGGCCAAGGGCTACGAGCAGTACTTC.

With regard to this clonotype: A library prepared for alpha chains yielded this beta chain as an off-target read; its size is of little meaning. The rearrangement joins TRBV14 to TRBJ2-5, with D unresolved. CDR3 size: 14 residues. V gave up 0 bases and J gave up 0 bases, with 5 bases separating them. Germline-derived CDR1 and CDR2 are SGHDN and FVKESK. The CDR3 nucleotides are TGTGCCAGCAGCCAAGACGCCAACCAAGAGACCCAGTACTTC. Translation gives CASSQDANQETQYF.

Turning to this clonotype: Since it is a stray read in a library aimed at alpha chains, this beta chain has a size that is not meaningful. The rearrangement links TRBV6-2 or TRBV6-3 to TRBJ2-2; no firm D call. Deletions cut 6 bases from V and 0 bases from J, with 5 bases between. This CDR3 has 13 residues. Germline assignment: CDR1 MNHEY and CDR2 SVGEGT. CDR3: CASSNSNTGELFF. In DNA form, the CDR3 reads TGTGCCAGCAGCAACTCGAACACCGGGGAGCTGTTTTTT.

This clonotype is deemed medium-sized. This beta chain is a stray sequence in a library constructed for alpha chains; its clone size is not meaningful. The CDR3 bases are TGTGCCAGCAGTTCCGGAGGCTACGAGCAGTACTTC. This translates into CASSSGGYEQYF. This sequence joins TRBV27 and TRBJ2-7; possibly TRBD2 for D (5 bases). The CDR3 length is 12 residues. Germline lookup yields CDR1 MNHEY and CDR2 SMNVEV (reference sequence). Trimming pared 4 bases from V and 3 bases from J, leaving 7 bases between.

This clonotype is categorized as medium-sized. This beta chain slipped into a library made for alpha chains as a stray read, so its size is not meaningful. The rearrangement links TRBV2 to TRBJ1-5; TRBD1 matches 7 bases. J was trimmed by 3 bases and V by 10 bases; bases with no gene match: 9. The germline V gene has CDR1 SNHLY and CDR2 FYNNEI. This CDR3 is 14 amino acids long. CDR3 bases: TGTGCCACCAAAGACAGGGCTCCCAATCAGCCCCAGCATTTT. Its translation is CATKDRAPNQPQHF.

By share, this clonotype ranks as medium-sized. This beta chain is off target for a library built for alpha chains, so its abundance means little. This sequence joins TRBV6-1 and TRBJ1-1; TRBD1 aligns across 9 bases. CDR1 and CDR2 from the germline V gene are MNHNS and SASEGT. The V segment lost 2 bases and the J segment 8 bases; nucleotides outside the gene matches: 21. CDR3 length: 19 residues. The CDR3 spells CASSENPILRTGDPSEAFF. The DNA for the CDR3 is TGTGCCAGCAGTGAAAATCCTATCCTTCGGACAGGGGACCCCTCCGAAGCTTTCTTT.

By share, this clonotype counts as medium-sized. Little can be read into the size of this beta chain, an off-target read in a library designed for alpha chains. The chain couples TRBV5-6 to TRBJ2-5, with D perhaps matching TRBD1 (6 bases). Per germline, CDR1 SGHDT and CDR2 YYEEEE. The CDR3 is 13 amino acids. Trimming removed 0 bases at V and 5 bases at J, with 8 bases between. CDR3 amino acids: CASSLAQGETQYF. The CDR3 DNA reads TGTGCCAGCAGCTTGGCTCAGGGGGAGACCCAGTACTTC.

This clonotype is labeled large. This beta chain is a stray read from a library made for alpha chains; its abundance is not meaningful. CDR3 residues: CSAREWQGENIQYF. The CDR3 nucleotides read TGCAGTGCTAGAGAGTGGCAGGGGGAAAACATTCAGTACTTC. The gene calls are TRBV20-1 and TRBJ2-4; 7 nucleotides agree with TRBD1. The V and J ends lost 0 bases and 5 bases, in that order; junction bases with no gene match: 4. Germline V gene sequence: CDR1 DFQATT, CDR2 SNEGSKA (reference sequence). The CDR3 consists of 14 residues.

This clonotype is categorized as medium-sized. Because the library targeted alpha chains, this beta chain is an off-target read whose size means little. The chain couples TRBV11-2 to TRBJ1-1; the D is unclear. The CDR3 runs 12 residues. From germline, CDR1 is SGHAT and CDR2 FQNNGV. V was shortened by 1 base and J by 5 bases, with 5 bases between the two germline ends. CDR3 sequence: CASSLGWTEAFF. CDR3 nucleotide sequence: TGTGCCAGCAGCTTAGGCTGGACTGAAGCTTTCTTT.

By its share, this clonotype is medium-sized. Because this beta chain is a stray read in a library intended to capture alpha chains, its abundance should not be given much weight. The chain is built from TRBV7-9 and TRBJ2-2; D unclear. Trimming cost V 3 bases and J 4 bases, with 9 bases left between them. Germline CDR1 and CDR2: SEHNR and FQNEAQ (reference sequence). This CDR3 comprises 14 residues. Written as DNA, the CDR3 is TGTGCCAGCAGCTTCCCTGGGGTCACCGGGGAGCTGTTTTTT. Translating it yields CASSFPGVTGELFF.

This clonotype is medium-sized (0.01 to 0.1%) in the sample. This beta chain came through as a stray read in a library set up for alpha chains, and its size says little. The rearrangement uses TRBV2 and TRBJ1-6; D gene ambiguous. The CDR3 spans 16 residues. CDR1 is SNHLY and CDR2 is FYNNEI in the germline V gene. Trimming removed 2 bases from V and 0 bases from J, with 8 bases in between. This chain's CDR3 is CASSEHRGSYNSPLHF. CDR3 sequence (DNA): TGTGCCAGCAGTGAACATCGGGGCTCCTATAATTCACCCCTCCACTTT.

At least ten counts were recorded for this clonotype. This beta chain lies outside the target of a library built for alpha chains; its clone size means little. This chain connects TRBV7-3 to TRBJ2-3; 7 bases line up with TRBD2. Germline V gives CDR1 SGHTA, CDR2 FQGTGA. There are 15 residues in the CDR3. V was pared by 5 bases and J by 2 bases, with 7 bases of the junction left unmatched. CDR3 residues: CASSPRGMNTDTQYF. DNA for the CDR3: TGTGCCAGCAGCCCGCGGGGGATGAACACAGATACGCAGTATTTT.

Judged by abundance, this clonotype is large (0.1 to 1%). The library was designed around alpha chains, so this beta chain is a stray read whose abundance carries little weight. V usage is TRBV4-2 and J usage is TRBJ2-7; TRBD2 aligns across 16 bases. The CDR3 contains 22 residues. Trimming cost V 2 bases and J 0 bases; bases outside gene matches: 16. Germline CDR1 is LGHNA and CDR2 is YNFKEQ. In nucleotides, the CDR3 is TGTGCCAGCAGCCAAAGGACCCCGGGACTAGCGGGAGGGATAACCCACTCCTACGAGCAGTACTTC. Translated: CASSQRTPGLAGGITHSYEQYF.